This TCR beta chain emerged from a study of pediatric ulcerative colitis. The ends lost 2 bases at V and 6 bases at J; junction bases unmatched: 6. Germline V gene data show CDR1 as WNHNN and CDR2 as SYGVQD (reference sequence). The CDR3 totals 16 residues. The survey-level immunoSEQ assay was used. Using immunoSEQ multiplex PCR, the repertoire was profiled, and TCRdb retains in-frame clones only, with some absent. The sample consists of around 13,000 clones, roughly three quarters of them appearing once. One to two pinch biopsies were taken from the rectum during colonoscopy. This clone was detected a few times. No antigen is known for it. Points from the study as a whole: Rectal repertoires separated controls, mild-moderate and acute severe colitis. A couple of rectal clonotypes were found only in ulcerative colitis patients, all of them.

This TCR came from a boy younger than 18 who was a control in a study of pediatric ulcerative colitis. The chain carries TRBV10-1 and TRBJ2-1, with 11 positions matching TRBD2. Sequences were obtained from gut tissue. DNA for the CDR3: TGCGCCAGCAGTGAGGTAGCGGGAGGGCTGGTCAATGAGCAGTTCTTC. It yields the protein CASSEVAGGLVNEQFF.